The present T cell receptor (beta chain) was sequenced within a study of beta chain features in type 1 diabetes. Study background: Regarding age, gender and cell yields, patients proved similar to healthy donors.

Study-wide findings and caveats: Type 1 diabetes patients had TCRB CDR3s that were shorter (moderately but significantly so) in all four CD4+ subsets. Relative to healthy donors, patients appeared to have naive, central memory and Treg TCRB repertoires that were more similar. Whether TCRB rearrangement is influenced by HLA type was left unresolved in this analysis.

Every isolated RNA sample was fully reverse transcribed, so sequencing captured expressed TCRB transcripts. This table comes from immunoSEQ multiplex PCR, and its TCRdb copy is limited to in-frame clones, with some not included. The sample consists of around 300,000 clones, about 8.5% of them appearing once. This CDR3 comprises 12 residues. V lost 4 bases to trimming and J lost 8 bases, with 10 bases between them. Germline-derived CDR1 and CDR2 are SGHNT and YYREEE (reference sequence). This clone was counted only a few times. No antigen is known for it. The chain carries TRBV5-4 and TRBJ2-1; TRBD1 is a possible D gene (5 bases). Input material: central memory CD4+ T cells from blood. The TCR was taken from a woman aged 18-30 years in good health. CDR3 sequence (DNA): TGTGCCAGCAGCGGCCAGGGTTATGAGCAGTTCTTC. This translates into CASSGQGYEQFF. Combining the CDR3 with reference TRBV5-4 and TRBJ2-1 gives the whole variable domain ETGVTQSPTHLIKTRGQQVTLRCSSQSGHNTVSWYQQALGQGPQFIFQYYREEENGRGNFPPRFSGLQFPNYSSELNVNALELDDSALYLCASSGQGYEQFFGPGTRLTVL.